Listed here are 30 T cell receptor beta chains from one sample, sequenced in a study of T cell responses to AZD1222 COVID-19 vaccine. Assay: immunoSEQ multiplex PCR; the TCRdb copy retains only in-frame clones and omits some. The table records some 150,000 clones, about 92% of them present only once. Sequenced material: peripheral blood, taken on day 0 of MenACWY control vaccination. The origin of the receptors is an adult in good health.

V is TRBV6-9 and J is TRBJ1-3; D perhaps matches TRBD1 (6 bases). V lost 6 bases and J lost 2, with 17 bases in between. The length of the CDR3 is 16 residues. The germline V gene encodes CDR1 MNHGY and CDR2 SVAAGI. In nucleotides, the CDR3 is TGTGCCAGCAGATCCCTACAGGGTCCGACTGGAAACACCATATATTTT. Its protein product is CASRSLQGPTGNTIYF.

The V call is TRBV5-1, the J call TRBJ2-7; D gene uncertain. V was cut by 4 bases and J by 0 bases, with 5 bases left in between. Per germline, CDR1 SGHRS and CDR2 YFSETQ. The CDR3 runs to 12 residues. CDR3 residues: CASSLPSYEQYF. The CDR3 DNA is TGCGCCAGCAGCCTACCCTCCTACGAGCAGTACTTC.

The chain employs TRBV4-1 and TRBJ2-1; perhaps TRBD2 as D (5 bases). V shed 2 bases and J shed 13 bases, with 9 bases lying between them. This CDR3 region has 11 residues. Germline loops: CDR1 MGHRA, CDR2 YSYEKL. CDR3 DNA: TGCGCCAGCAGCCAATACGGGGAACAGTTCTTC. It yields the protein CASSQYGEQFF.

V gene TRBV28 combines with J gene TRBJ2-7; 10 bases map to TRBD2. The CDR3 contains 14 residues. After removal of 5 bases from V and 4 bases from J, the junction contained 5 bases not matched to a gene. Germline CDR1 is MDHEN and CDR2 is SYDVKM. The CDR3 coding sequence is TGTGCCAGCAGTCCCTCGGGACTAGCGTACGAGCAGTACTTC. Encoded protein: CASSPSGLAYEQYF.

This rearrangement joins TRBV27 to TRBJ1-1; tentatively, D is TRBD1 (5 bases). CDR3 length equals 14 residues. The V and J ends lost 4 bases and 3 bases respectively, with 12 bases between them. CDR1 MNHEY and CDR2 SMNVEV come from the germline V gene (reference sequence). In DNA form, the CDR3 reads TGTGCCAGCAGTTCCCGACGAGGGGACACTGAAGCTTTCTTT. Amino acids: CASSSRRGDTEAFF.

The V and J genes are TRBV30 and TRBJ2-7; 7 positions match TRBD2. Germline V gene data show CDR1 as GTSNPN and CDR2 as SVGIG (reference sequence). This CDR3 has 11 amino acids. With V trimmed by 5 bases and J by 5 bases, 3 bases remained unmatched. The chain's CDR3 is CAWGGVDEQYF. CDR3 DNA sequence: TGTGCCTGGGGGGGGGTGGACGAGCAGTACTTC.

Written as DNA, the CDR3 is TGTGCCAGCAGAGGTGGGATCGAGACCCAGTACTTC. This sequence encodes CASRGGIETQYF. The J gene is TRBJ2-5, the V gene TRBV2; no clear D. CDR1 SNHLY and CDR2 FYNNEI come from the germline V gene. CDR3 length: 12 amino acids. V was clipped by 6 bases and J by 5 bases, with 10 bases between them.

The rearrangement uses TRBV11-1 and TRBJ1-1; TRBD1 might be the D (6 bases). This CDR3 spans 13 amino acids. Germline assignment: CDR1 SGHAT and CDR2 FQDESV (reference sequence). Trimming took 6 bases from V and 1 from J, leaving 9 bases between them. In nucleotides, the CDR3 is TGTGCCAGCAGAGAGACAGGGAACACTGAAGCTTTCTTT. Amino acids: CASRETGNTEAFF.

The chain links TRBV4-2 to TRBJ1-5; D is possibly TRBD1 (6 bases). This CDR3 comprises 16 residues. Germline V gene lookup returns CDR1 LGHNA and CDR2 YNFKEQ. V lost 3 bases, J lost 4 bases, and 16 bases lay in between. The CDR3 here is CASSQRGTDTNQPQHF. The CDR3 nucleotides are TGTGCCAGCAGCCAGAGGGGGACGGACACAAATCAGCCCCAGCATTTT.

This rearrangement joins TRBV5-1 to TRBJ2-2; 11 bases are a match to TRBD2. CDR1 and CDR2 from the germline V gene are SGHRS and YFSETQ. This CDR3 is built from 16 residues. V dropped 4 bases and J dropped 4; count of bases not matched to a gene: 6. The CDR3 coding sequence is TGCGCCAGCAGCCCGATTAGCGGGAGGGGCACCGGGGAGCTGTTTTTT. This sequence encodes CASSPISGRGTGELFF. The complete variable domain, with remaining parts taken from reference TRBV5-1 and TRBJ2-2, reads KAGVTQTPRYLIKTRGQQVTLSCSPISGHRSVSWYQQTPGQGLQFLFEYFSETQRNKGNFPGRFSGRQFSNSRSEMNVSTLELGDSALYLCASSPISGRGTGELFFGEGSRLTVL.

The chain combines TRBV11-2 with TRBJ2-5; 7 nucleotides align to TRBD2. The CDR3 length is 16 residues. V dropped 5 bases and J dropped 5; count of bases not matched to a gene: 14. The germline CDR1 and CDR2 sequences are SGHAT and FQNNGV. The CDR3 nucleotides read TGTGCCAGCAGCCCCACTCTAGGCGCCGGGGGGGAGACCCAGTACTTC. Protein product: CASSPTLGAGGETQYF.

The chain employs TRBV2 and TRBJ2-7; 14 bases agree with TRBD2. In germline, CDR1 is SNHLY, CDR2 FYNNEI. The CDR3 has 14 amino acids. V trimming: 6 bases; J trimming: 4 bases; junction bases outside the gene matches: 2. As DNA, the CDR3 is TGTGCCAGCAGGGGACTAGCGGGAGTGTACGAGCAGTACTTC. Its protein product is CASRGLAGVYEQYF.

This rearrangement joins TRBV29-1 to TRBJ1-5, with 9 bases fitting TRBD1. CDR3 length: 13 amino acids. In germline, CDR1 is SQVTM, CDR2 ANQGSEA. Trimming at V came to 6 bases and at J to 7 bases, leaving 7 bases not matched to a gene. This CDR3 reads CSVLQGAGQPQHF. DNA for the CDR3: TGCAGCGTATTACAGGGGGCCGGACAGCCCCAGCATTTT. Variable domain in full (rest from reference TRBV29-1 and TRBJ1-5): SAVISQKPSRDICQRGTSLTIQCQVDSQVTMMFWYRQQPGQSLTLIATANQGSEATYESGFVIDKFPISRPNLTFSTLTVSNMSPEDSSIYLCSVLQGAGQPQHFGDGTRLSIL.

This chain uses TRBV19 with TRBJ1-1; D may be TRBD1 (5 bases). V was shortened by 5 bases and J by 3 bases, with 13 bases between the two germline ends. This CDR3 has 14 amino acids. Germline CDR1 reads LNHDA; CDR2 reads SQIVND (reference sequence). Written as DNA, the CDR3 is TGTGCCAGTAGTGAGACATCAGGGTACACTGAAGCTTTCTTT. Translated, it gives CASSETSGYTEAFF.

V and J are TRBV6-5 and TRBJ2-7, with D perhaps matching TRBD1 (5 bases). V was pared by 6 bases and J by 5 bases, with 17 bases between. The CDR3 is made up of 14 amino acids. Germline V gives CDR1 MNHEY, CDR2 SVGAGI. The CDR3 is CASSPRAGNHEQYF. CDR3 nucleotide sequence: TGTGCCAGCAGCCCAAGAGCAGGGAACCACGAGCAGTACTTC.

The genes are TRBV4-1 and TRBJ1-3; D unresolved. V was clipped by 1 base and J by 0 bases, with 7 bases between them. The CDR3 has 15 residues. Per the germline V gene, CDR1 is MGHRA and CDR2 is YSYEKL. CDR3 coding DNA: TGCGCCAGCAGCCAAGGGTCCCTCTCTGGAAACACCATATATTTT. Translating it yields CASSQGSLSGNTIYF.

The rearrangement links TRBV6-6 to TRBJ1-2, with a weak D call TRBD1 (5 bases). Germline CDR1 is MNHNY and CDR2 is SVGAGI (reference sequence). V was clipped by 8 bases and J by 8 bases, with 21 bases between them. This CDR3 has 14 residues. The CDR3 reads CASAGGDRLGGYTF. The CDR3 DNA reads TGTGCCAGCGCCGGGGGAGACCGCTTGGGGGGCTACACCTTC.

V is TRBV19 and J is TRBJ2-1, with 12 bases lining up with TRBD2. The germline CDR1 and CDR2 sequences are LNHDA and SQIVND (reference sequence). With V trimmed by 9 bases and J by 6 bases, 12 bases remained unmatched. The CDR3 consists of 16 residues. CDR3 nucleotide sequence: TGTGCCAGCGCCAGCCTAGCGGGAGGGCCGAGCAATGAGCAGTTCTTC. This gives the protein CASASLAGGPSNEQFF.

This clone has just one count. The CDR3 protein is CASSPDRATIYF. The DNA of the CDR3 is TGTGCCAGCTCACCCGACAGGGCCACCATATATTTT. This chain uses TRBV18 with TRBJ1-3; the match to TRBD1 covers 7 bases. V lost 3 bases, J lost 9 bases, and 2 bases stayed unmatched. Germline CDR1 KGHSH, CDR2 LQKENI. The CDR3 has 12 amino acids.

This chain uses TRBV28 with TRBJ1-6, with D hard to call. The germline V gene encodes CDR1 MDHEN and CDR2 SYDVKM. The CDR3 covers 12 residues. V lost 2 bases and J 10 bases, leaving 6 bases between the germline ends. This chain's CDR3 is CASSLRPSPLHF. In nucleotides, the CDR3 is TGTGCCAGCAGTTTACGTCCCTCACCCCTCCACTTT.

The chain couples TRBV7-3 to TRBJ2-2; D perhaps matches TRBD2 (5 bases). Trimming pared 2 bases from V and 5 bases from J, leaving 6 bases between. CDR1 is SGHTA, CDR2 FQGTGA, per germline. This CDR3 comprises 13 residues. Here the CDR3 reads CASSLGSTGELFF. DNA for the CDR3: TGTGCCAGCAGCTTAGGGAGTACCGGGGAGCTGTTTTTT.

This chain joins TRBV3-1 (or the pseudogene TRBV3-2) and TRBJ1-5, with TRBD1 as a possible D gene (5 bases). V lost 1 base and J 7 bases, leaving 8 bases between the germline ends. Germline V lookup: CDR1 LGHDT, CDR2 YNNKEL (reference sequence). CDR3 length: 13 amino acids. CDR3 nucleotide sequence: TGTGCCAGCAGCCAAGGCAGGGACCAGCCCCAGCATTTT. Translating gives CASSQGRDQPQHF.

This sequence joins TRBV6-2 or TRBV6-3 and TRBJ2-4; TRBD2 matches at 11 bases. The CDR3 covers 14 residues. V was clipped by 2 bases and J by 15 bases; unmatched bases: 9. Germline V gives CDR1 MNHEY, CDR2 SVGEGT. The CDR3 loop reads CASSYALAGGGGYF. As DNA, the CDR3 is TGTGCCAGCAGTTACGCGCTAGCGGGAGGAGGAGGGTACTTC.

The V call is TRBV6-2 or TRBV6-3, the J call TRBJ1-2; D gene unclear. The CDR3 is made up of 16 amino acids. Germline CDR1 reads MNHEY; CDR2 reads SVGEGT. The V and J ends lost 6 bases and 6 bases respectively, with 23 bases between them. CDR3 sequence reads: CASSPAGAGRFDGYTF. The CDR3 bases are TGTGCCAGCAGCCCGGCCGGTGCAGGAAGATTCGATGGCTACACCTTC.

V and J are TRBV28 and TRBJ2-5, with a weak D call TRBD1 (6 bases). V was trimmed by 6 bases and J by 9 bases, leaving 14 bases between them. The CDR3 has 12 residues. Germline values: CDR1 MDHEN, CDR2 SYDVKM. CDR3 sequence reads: CASSVLRQAQYF. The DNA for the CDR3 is TGTGCCAGCAGCGTTCTACGACAGGCCCAGTACTTC.

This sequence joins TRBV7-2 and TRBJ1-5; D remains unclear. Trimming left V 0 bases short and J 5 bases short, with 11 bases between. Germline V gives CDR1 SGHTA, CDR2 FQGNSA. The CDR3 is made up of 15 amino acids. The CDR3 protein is CASSLASGQDQPQHF. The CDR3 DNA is TGTGCCAGCAGCTTAGCAAGTGGGCAGGATCAGCCCCAGCATTTT. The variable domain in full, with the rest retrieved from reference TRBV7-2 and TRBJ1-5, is GAGVSQSPSNKVTEKGKDVELRCDPISGHTALYWYRQSLGQGLEFLIYFQGNSAPDKSGLPSDRFSAERTGGSVSTLTIQRTQQEDSAVYLCASSLASGQDQPQHFGDGTRLSIL.

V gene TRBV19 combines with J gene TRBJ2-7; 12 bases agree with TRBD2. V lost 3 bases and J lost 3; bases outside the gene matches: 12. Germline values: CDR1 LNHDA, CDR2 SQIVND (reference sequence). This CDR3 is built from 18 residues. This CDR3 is CASSISTSGSGLVYEQYF. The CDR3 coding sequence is TGTGCCAGTAGTATCTCGACTAGCGGGAGTGGGTTGGTCTACGAGCAGTACTTC.

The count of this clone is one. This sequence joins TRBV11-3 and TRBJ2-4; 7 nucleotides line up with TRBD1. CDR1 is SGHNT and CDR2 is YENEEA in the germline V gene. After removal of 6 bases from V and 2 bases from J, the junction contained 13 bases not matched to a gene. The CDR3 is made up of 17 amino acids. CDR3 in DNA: TGTGCCAGCAGGAGCTCACAGGGGACCTTAACCAAAAACATTCAGTACTTC. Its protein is CASRSSQGTLTKNIQYF.

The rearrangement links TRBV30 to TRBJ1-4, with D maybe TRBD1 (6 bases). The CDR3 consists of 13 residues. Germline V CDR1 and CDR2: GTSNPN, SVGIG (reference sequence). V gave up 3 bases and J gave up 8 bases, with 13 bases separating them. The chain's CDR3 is CAWSPGGPEKLFF. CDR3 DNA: TGTGCCTGGAGCCCCGGGGGCCCGGAAAAACTGTTTTTT. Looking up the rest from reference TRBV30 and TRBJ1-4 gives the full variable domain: SQTIHQWPATLVQPVGSPLSLECTVEGTSNPNLYWYRQAAGRGLQLLFYSVGIGQISSEVPQNLSASRPQDRQFILSSKKLLLSDSGFYLCAWSPGGPEKLFFGSGTQLSVL.

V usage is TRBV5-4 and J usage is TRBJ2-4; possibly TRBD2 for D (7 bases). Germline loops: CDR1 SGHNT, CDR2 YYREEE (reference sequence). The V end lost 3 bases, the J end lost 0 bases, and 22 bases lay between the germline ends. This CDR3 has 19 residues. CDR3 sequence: CASSSGGGRAEGAKNIQYF. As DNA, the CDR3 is TGTGCCAGCAGCTCCGGAGGGGGGAGGGCGGAGGGAGCCAAAAACATTCAGTACTTC.